This is a list of T cell receptor beta chains from one sample in a study of blood T cell repertoires in COVID-19. Using immunoSEQ multiplex PCR, the repertoire was profiled, and TCRdb retains in-frame clones only, with some absent. The table includes fewer than 300,000 clones, 85% to 90% detected once. Specimen: peripheral blood. Every receptor here comes from a woman aged 50 to 60 with COVID-19, enrolled during active disease. CDR3s include the opening cysteine and the closing phenylalanine or tryptophan. A D gene is named only where the DNA matches it firmly. Clone size is not always given. Where it is, it says once, few, many or a class for expanded clones.

size: -; V: TRBV12-3/TRBV12-4; J: TRBJ1-1; D: -; CDR3: CASTKFTEAFF; DNA: TGTGCCAGCACTAAGTTCACTGAAGCTTTCTTT
size: once; V: TRBV5-4; J: TRBJ2-1; D: -; CDR3: CASSLAATPVNTNEQFF; DNA: TGTGCCAGCAGCTTGGCTGCGACACCAGTAAATACCAATGAGCAGTTCTTC
size: once; V: TRBV30; J: TRBJ2-1; D: -; CDR3: CAWGDFGNEQFF; DNA: TGTGCCTGGGGTGACTTCGGGAATGAGCAGTTCTTC
size: -; V: TRBV6-5; J: TRBJ1-2; D: -; CDR3: CASSYSSAGRGIGYTF; DNA: TGTGCCAGCAGTTACTCGTCGGCCGGCAGGGGCATCGGCTACACCTTC
size: few; V: TRBV3-1/TRBV3-2; J: TRBJ2-1; D: -; CDR3: CASSLQVGTAAYNEQFF; DNA: TGTGCCAGCAGCCTACAGGTCGGGACTGCTGCCTACAATGAGCAGTTCTTC
size: -; V: TRBV2; J: TRBJ1-2; D: -; CDR3: CASYSQGNRGGYTF; DNA: TGTGCCAGCTATAGTCAGGGGAATAGGGGTGGCTACACCTTC
size: -; V: TRBV15; J: TRBJ2-3; D: TRBD2; CDR3: CATSKTSGVSTDTQYF; DNA: TGTGCCACCAGCAAGACTAGCGGAGTAAGCACAGATACGCAGTATTTT
size: few; V: TRBV2; J: TRBJ2-7; D: -; CDR3: CASGGDSSSYEQYF; DNA: TGTGCCAGTGGTGGGGACTCCAGCTCCTACGAGCAGTACTTC
size: -; V: TRBV5-4; J: TRBJ2-2; D: -; CDR3: CASSLGAGATGELFF; DNA: TGTGCCAGCAGCTTGGGGGCGGGGGCCACCGGGGAGCTGTTTTTT
size: -; V: TRBV23-1; J: TRBJ2-1; D: TRBD2; CDR3: CASSQLNSGRGSYNEQFF; DNA: TGCGCCAGCAGTCAATTGAATAGCGGGAGGGGCTCCTACAATGAGCAGTTCTTC
size: -; V: TRBV9; J: TRBJ2-3; D: -; CDR3: CASSVETGMVLGTDTQYF; DNA: TGTGCCAGCAGCGTAGAAACCGGGATGGTTTTGGGCACAGATACGCAGTATTTT
size: -; V: TRBV15; J: TRBJ1-1; D: TRBD1; CDR3: CATSRDGQALNTEAFF; DNA: TGTGCCACCAGCAGAGACGGACAGGCCTTGAACACTGAAGCTTTCTTT
size: -; V: TRBV2; J: TRBJ2-1; D: TRBD2; CDR3: CASSELSGSHNEQFF; DNA: TGTGCCAGCAGTGAACTTAGCGGGAGCCACAATGAGCAGTTCTTC
size: -; V: TRBV5-1; J: TRBJ2-7; D: -; CDR3: CASSFWKTTGASSYEQYF; DNA: TGCGCCAGCAGCTTTTGGAAGACCACAGGTGCAAGCTCCTACGAGCAGTACTTC
size: -; V: TRBV24-1; J: TRBJ1-1; D: TRBD1; CDR3: CATSDPSGGTEAFF; DNA: TGTGCCACCAGTGATCCCTCAGGGGGCACTGAAGCTTTCTTT
size: -; V: TRBV10-3; J: TRBJ1-1; D: -; CDR3: CAISEDLNTEAFF; DNA: TGTGCCATCAGTGAGGACTTGAACACTGAAGCTTTCTTT
size: once; V: TRBV28; J: TRBJ1-2; D: TRBD1; CDR3: CASSQDRGTYNYGYTF; DNA: TGTGCCAGCAGTCAAGACAGGGGAACCTATAACTATGGCTACACCTTC
size: -; V: TRBV30; J: TRBJ2-5; D: -; CDR3: CAWSVGGHLGETQYF; DNA: TGTGCCTGGAGTGTAGGAGGGCACCTCGGAGAGACCCAGTACTTC
size: -; V: TRBV29-1; J: TRBJ2-4; D: TRBD2; CDR3: CSVLSGGLAGNIQYF; DNA: TGCAGCGTTTTATCGGGCGGACTAGCGGGAAACATTCAGTACTTC
size: few; V: TRBV11-2; J: TRBJ2-3; D: TRBD2; CDR3: CASSSVYSGRDTQYF; DNA: TGTGCCAGCAGCTCAGTCTATAGCGGGAGAGATACGCAGTATTTT
size: -; V: TRBV20-1; J: TRBJ1-5; D: -; CDR3: CSASPGYGRQPQHF; DNA: TGCAGTGCTAGTCCAGGGTATGGTAGACAGCCCCAGCATTTT
size: -; V: TRBV12-5; J: TRBJ2-7; D: -; CDR3: CASGLVGGHSYEQYF; DNA: TGTGCTAGTGGTTTGGTAGGGGGACACTCCTACGAGCAGTACTTC
size: -; V: TRBV5-8; J: TRBJ2-2; D: -; CDR3: CASSAYRVAAQTGELFF; DNA: TGTGCCAGCAGCGCATACAGGGTGGCCGCTCAGACCGGGGAGCTGTTTTTT
size: -; V: TRBV14; J: TRBJ2-7; D: -; CDR3: CASSPPGIPGRREQYF; DNA: TGTGCCAGCAGCCCTCCGGGGATACCGGGCCGTCGGGAGCAGTACTTC
size: -; V: TRBV7-9; J: TRBJ1-5; D: TRBD1; CDR3: CASKRQGSNQPQHF; DNA: TGTGCCAGCAAAAGACAGGGTAGCAATCAGCCCCAGCATTTT
size: -; V: TRBV28; J: TRBJ1-2; D: -; CDR3: CASKRGGGNYGYTF; DNA: TGTGCCAGCAAAAGGGGTGGCGGAAACTATGGCTACACCTTC
size: -; V: TRBV7-8; J: TRBJ1-4; D: TRBD1; CDR3: CASNAGDRLNEKLFF; DNA: TGTGCCAGCAACGCAGGGGACAGGCTCAATGAAAAACTGTTTTTT
size: -; V: TRBV27; J: TRBJ1-2; D: -; CDR3: CASRPQGSLYGYTF; DNA: TGTGCCAGCAGACCACAGGGTTCCCTCTATGGCTACACCTTC
size: -; V: TRBV5-1; J: TRBJ1-1; D: TRBD1; CDR3: CASSGHRDRASVNTEAFF; DNA: TGCGCCAGCAGCGGTCACCGGGACAGGGCATCGGTGAACACTGAAGCTTTCTTT
size: -; V: TRBV7-2; J: TRBJ2-2; D: TRBD2; CDR3: CASIPTLAGEHTTGELFF; DNA: TGTGCCAGCATCCCAACCTTAGCGGGGGAGCACACCACCGGGGAGCTGTTTTTT